These T cell receptor beta chains were read from a single sample in a study of control samples from healthy donors and cancer patients. The table came from immunoSEQ multiplex PCR; TCRdb's copy has only in-frame clones and leaves some out. This table holds about 180,000 clones, approximately 94% found once. The sample consisted of blood. The receptor source for this set is a man between 25 and 39 years old in good health. The CDR3 runs from the conserved cysteine through the conserved F or W. The order of the fields is V gene, D gene, J gene, clone size, CDR3 protein, CDR3 DNA. D genes are given only for firm matches. Clone sizes are given selectively: once, few, many, or a class where the clone is expanded.

TRBV2,.,TRBJ1-1,few,CASIGVAGAEAFF,TGTGCCAGCATTGGAGTCGCTGGAGCTGAAGCTTTCTTT
TRBV6-1,.,TRBJ2-7,.,CASSEWGGTNYEQYF,TGTGCCAGCAGTGAATGGGGGGGGACAAACTACGAGCAGTACTTC
TRBV10-2,TRBD2,TRBJ2-2,.,CASSVSGRASGELFF,TGCGCCAGCAGTGTTAGCGGGAGGGCCTCGGGGGAGCTGTTTTTT
TRBV30,.,TRBJ1-3,few,CAWSVGNTIYF,TGTGCCTGGAGTGTAGGAAACACCATATATTTT
TRBV9,TRBD2,TRBJ2-7,.,CASSVEPAGGSYEQYF,TGTGCCAGCAGCGTAGAACCAGCGGGAGGGTCCTACGAGCAGTACTTC
TRBV30,TRBD2,TRBJ2-1,once,CALRTSGYNEQFF,TGTGCCCTGCGGACTAGCGGTTACAATGAGCAGTTCTTC
TRBV7-9,.,TRBJ1-4,once,CASSDYMGAVEKLFF,TGTGCCAGCAGCGATTACATGGGGGCGGTCGAAAAACTGTTTTTT
TRBV18,.,TRBJ1-1,.,CASSPDDPGAFF,TGTGCCAGCTCACCGGATGATCCCGGGGCTTTCTTT
TRBV19,.,TRBJ2-1,.,CASSIGGVSRNEQFF,TGTGCCAGTAGTATAGGGGGGGTCTCCCGCAATGAGCAGTTCTTC
TRBV25-1,.,TRBJ1-5,.,CATQPGGGGNQPQHF,TGTGCCACCCAACCCGGTGGGGGAGGAAACCAGCCCCAGCATTTT
TRBV7-2,.,TRBJ2-3,.,CASSLQGGTQYF,TGTGCCAGCAGCTTACAGGGAGGTACGCAGTATTTT
TRBV15,.,TRBJ2-1,.,CATSRDRSYNEQFF,TGTGCCACCAGCAGAGATCGCTCCTACAATGAGCAGTTCTTC
TRBV6-2/TRBV6-3,TRBD1,TRBJ1-6,.,CASSQPGAGGGSPLHF,TGTGCCAGCAGTCAACCCGGGGCAGGGGGCGGTTCACCCCTCCACTTT
TRBV3-1/TRBV3-2,.,TRBJ2-2,.,CASSRKANTGELFF,TGTGCCAGCAGCCGCAAAGCGAACACCGGGGAGCTGTTTTTT
TRBV10-2,.,TRBJ2-7,once,CASMQGTEQYF,TGCGCCAGCATGCAAGGGACCGAGCAGTACTTC
TRBV12-5,TRBD1,TRBJ1-6,.,CASGLATGAGNSPLHF,TGTGCTAGTGGTTTGGCAACAGGGGCGGGGAATTCACCCCTCCACTTT
TRBV4-1,TRBD1,TRBJ1-3,.,CASSQQGASSGNTIYF,TGCGCCAGCAGCCAACAGGGGGCGAGCTCTGGAAACACCATATATTTT
TRBV4-1,.,TRBJ1-1,.,CASSHPLWRGTEAFF,TGCGCCAGCAGCCATCCCCTGTGGAGGGGCACTGAAGCTTTCTTT
TRBV2,TRBD2,TRBJ2-7,.,CASSEFAGEDYEQYF,TGTGCCAGCAGTGAATTTGCGGGGGAGGACTACGAGCAGTACTTC
TRBV3-1/TRBV3-2,.,TRBJ1-2,.,CASSQVGGDYGYTF,TGTGCCAGCAGCCAAGTCGGGGGGGACTATGGCTACACCTTC
TRBV6-5,.,TRBJ2-3,.,CASEGSTDTQYF,TGTGCCAGCGAAGGATCCACAGATACGCAGTATTTT
TRBV3-1/TRBV3-2,.,TRBJ2-7,.,CASSLRAEQYF,TGTGCCAGCAGCCTGAGGGCCGAGCAGTACTTC
TRBV18,.,TRBJ1-1,.,CASSQGPDTEAFF,TGTGCCAGCTCCCAGGGACCGGACACTGAAGCTTTCTTT
TRBV30,TRBD1,TRBJ2-1,.,CAWTLTGGSYNEQFF,TGTGCCTGGACCCTCACAGGGGGCTCCTACAATGAGCAGTTCTTC
TRBV27,.,TRBJ1-5,.,CASSLGSNQPQHF,TGTGCCAGCAGTTTGGGCAGCAATCAGCCCCAGCATTTT
TRBV6-5,.,TRBJ2-5,.,CASRGRETQYF,TGTGCCAGTAGGGGGAGAGAGACCCAGTACTTC
TRBV10-3,.,TRBJ2-1,.,CAIRGLRYNEQFF,TGTGCCATCAGGGGCCTACGATACAATGAGCAGTTCTTC
TRBV6-2/TRBV6-3,.,TRBJ2-7,.,CASSWTLLYEQYF,TGTGCCAGCAGTTGGACACTCCTCTACGAGCAGTACTTC
TRBV12-3/TRBV12-4,.,TRBJ1-2,.,CASSRPGTVSNTF,TGTGCCAGCAGTCGTCCCGGGACGGTTTCCAACACCTTC
TRBV2,TRBD2,TRBJ2-2,.,CASSEASGGGNTGELFF,TGTGCCAGCAGTGAAGCCTCGGGAGGAGGAAACACCGGGGAGCTGTTTTTT
TRBV19,.,TRBJ1-1,.,CASSIGTGLGAEAFF,TGTGCCAGTAGTATAGGTACAGGGTTGGGGGCTGAAGCTTTCTTT
TRBV4-1,.,TRBJ2-7,.,CASSLDVTGDRQYF,TGCGCCAGCAGCCTCGACGTGACGGGAGATCGGCAGTACTTC
TRBV2,.,TRBJ2-4,.,CASRIQQGRENIQYF,TGTGCCAGCAGGATTCAACAGGGAAGGGAGAACATTCAGTACTTC
TRBV6-5,.,TRBJ2-5,once,CASSRQTQETQYF,TGTGCCAGCAGCCGACAGACCCAAGAGACCCAGTACTTC
TRBV9,TRBD2,TRBJ2-1,.,CASSVVGTSDNEQFF,TGTGCCAGCAGCGTAGTGGGGACTAGCGACAATGAGCAGTTCTTC
TRBV27,TRBD1,TRBJ2-1,once,CASSPPTGYDEQFF,TGTGCCAGCAGTCCACCGACAGGGTACGATGAGCAGTTCTTC
TRBV7-8,TRBD2,TRBJ2-3,.,CASSLIPAPTSGVTDTQYF,TGTGCCAGCAGCTTAATCCCCGCTCCGACTAGCGGAGTCACAGATACGCAGTATTTT
TRBV18,.,TRBJ1-1,.,CASSGSGDTEAFF,TGTGCCAGCTCCGGATCGGGGGACACTGAAGCTTTCTTT
TRBV11-2,.,TRBJ1-4,.,CASSLSTNEKLFF,TGTGCCAGCAGCTTATCAACAAATGAAAAACTGTTTTTT
TRBV27,.,TRBJ1-5,.,CASSLSIGINQPQHF,TGTGCCAGCAGTTTATCGATAGGTATCAATCAGCCCCAGCATTTT
TRBV19,.,TRBJ2-7,.,CASSPGGSYEQYF,TGTGCCAGTAGCCCCGGTGGATCCTACGAGCAGTACTTC
TRBV30,.,TRBJ1-1,once,CAREGDTEAFF,TGTGCCAGAGAGGGGGACACTGAAGCTTTCTTT
TRBV29-1,.,TRBJ2-6,.,CSVRDSGANVLTF,TGCAGCGTGAGGGACTCTGGGGCCAACGTCCTGACTTTC
TRBV20-1,.,TRBJ2-3,.,CSARGTDTQYF,TGCAGTGCTAGAGGCACAGATACGCAGTATTTT
TRBV11-3,TRBD1,TRBJ2-5,.,CASSRDRGEETQYF,TGTGCCAGCAGCCGAGACAGGGGGGAAGAGACCCAGTACTTC
TRBV5-1,.,TRBJ1-1,.,CASSFTGAPKNTEAFF,TGCGCCAGCAGCTTTACGGGGGCGCCCAAGAACACTGAAGCTTTCTTT
TRBV5-4,.,TRBJ1-2,.,CASSFSAGDGYTF,TGTGCCAGCAGCTTCTCGGCAGGGGACGGCTACACCTTC
TRBV3-1/TRBV3-2,.,TRBJ2-1,.,CASSQEGQRNEQFF,TGTGCCAGCAGCCAAGAAGGCCAGCGGAATGAGCAGTTCTTC
TRBV19,TRBD1,TRBJ2-3,once,CASRPGTGGSSDTQYF,TGTGCCAGTAGACCCGGGACAGGGGGCTCGTCGGATACGCAGTATTTT